This T cell receptor (beta chain) was profiled in a study of blood T cell repertoires in COVID-19. Study overall: The origin of the acute and convalescent COVID-19 samples was the United States, Italy and Spain. Nucleic acid was either cDNA or gDNA, and it came from T cells, B-cell-depleted T cells, or PBMCs.

The CDR3 extends over 15 amino acids. CDR1 LNHDA and CDR2 SQIVND come from the germline V gene (reference sequence). J lost 9 bases, V lost 6 bases, and 12 bases had no gene match. Authors' processing steps: The assay estimated nucleated cells by amplifying reference gene primers. Profiled with immunoSEQ multiplex PCR; TCRdb holds only in-frame clones, not every one. That table gives V, J and clone size, and the DNA gave D and trimming. This sample carries roughly 150,000 clones, about 83% of them seen once, and the ten largest clones take roughly 2.7%. Recruited during active infection, patients (from Seattle) were subsequently followed longitudinally.

The chain couples TRBV19 to TRBJ1-5; 9 bases are shared with TRBD1. The source material was peripheral blood. This TCR was recovered from a woman of 80 years or more with COVID-19, enrolled during active disease. The CDR3 DNA follows: TGTGCCAGTAGGGGACCCGGGGACAGGGACCCGCCCCAGCATTTT. Residues: CASRGPGDRDPPQHF. The full variable domain, with the rest looked up from reference TRBV19 and TRBJ1-5, is DGGITQSPKYLFRKEGQNVTLSCEQNLNHDAMYWYRQDPGQGLRLIYYSQIVNDFQKGDIAEGYSVSREKKESFPLTVTSAQKNPTAFYLCASRGPGDRDPPQHFGDGTRLSIL.